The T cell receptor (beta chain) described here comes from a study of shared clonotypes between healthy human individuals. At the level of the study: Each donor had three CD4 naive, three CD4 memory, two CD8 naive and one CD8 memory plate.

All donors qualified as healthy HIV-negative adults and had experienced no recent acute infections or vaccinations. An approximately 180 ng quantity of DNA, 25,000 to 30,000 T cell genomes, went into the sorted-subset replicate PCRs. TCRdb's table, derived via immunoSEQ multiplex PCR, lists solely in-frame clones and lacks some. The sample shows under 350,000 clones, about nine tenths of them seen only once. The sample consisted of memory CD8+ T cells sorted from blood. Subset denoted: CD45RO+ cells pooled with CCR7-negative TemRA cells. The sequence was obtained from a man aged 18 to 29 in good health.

CDR3 in amino acids: CASSLGNMAPLHF. The CDR3 coding sequence is TGTGCCAGCAGCTTAGGAAACATGGCACCCCTCCACTTT. The chain has TRBV11-2 and TRBJ1-6; D not certain. The CDR3 loop spans 13 amino acids. CDR1 is SGHAT, CDR2 FQNNGV, per germline. V shed 1 base and J shed 11 bases, with 9 bases lying between them.